Listed below are T cell receptor beta chains from one sample, sequenced in a study of blood T cell repertoires in COVID-19. Profiled with immunoSEQ multiplex PCR; TCRdb holds only in-frame clones, not every one. The data show 220,000 or so clones, with 75% to 90% seen just once and 8% to 9% held by the top ten. The specimen sequenced was peripheral blood. The receptors stem from a woman of 80 years or more with COVID-19, enrolled during active disease. Both conserved end residues are part of each CDR3. D genes are given only for firm matches. A row's size may be missing; if present it is once, few, many or a size class.

cdr3_nt cdr3_aa j_call v_call clone_size d_call
TGTGCCAGCAGCGTACAGGGCTTGGCTAATGAAAAACTGTTTTTT CASSVQGLANEKLFF TRBJ1-4 TRBV2 . .
TGTGCCAGCAGCCGACAGGCTTCTGGGGCCAACGTCCTGACTTTC CASSRQASGANVLTF TRBJ2-6 TRBV6-5 . .
TGTGCCAGCAGTAAATTAAGGGGATCGGGTGAGCAGTACTTC CASSKLRGSGEQYF TRBJ2-7 TRBV28 . .
TGTGCCAGCAGCTTACCACCTAGCGGGGGAAGCAATGAGCAGTTCTTC CASSLPPSGGSNEQFF TRBJ2-1 TRBV7-2 . TRBD2
TGTGCCAGCAGTGGGCAGGGGAACGATGAGCAGTTCTTC CASSGQGNDEQFF TRBJ2-1 TRBV2 once .
TGCAGCGTTGAACGGACACACTATGGCTACACCTTC CSVERTHYGYTF TRBJ1-2 TRBV29-1 once .
TGTGCCAGCACCTCCGACTGGATGAACACTGAAGCTTTCTTT CASTSDWMNTEAFF TRBJ1-1 TRBV2 once .
TGTGCCAGTAGTATAGAAGCTAGCGGGGGGAACACCGGGGAGCTGTTTTTT CASSIEASGGNTGELFF TRBJ2-2 TRBV19 . TRBD2
TGTGCCAGCAGTTTAGGCCCGGGGGAGCAGTACTTC CASSLGPGEQYF TRBJ2-7 TRBV12-3/TRBV12-4 . .
TGTGCCACCAGTGATTCCAAGACAGGGGGCAGCGCCAAAAACATTCAGTACTTC CATSDSKTGGSAKNIQYF TRBJ2-4 TRBV24-1 . TRBD1
TGTGCCAGCTCATCCGGGACAGGGACAGATACGCAGTATTTT CASSSGTGTDTQYF TRBJ2-3 TRBV18 . TRBD1
TGTGCCAGCAGCTCTGACCGGGGACAGATCTATGGCTACACCTTC CASSSDRGQIYGYTF TRBJ1-2 TRBV5-6 . TRBD1
TGCGCCAGCAGCCCCAGGGTCAGGAGCACAGATACGCAGTATTTT CASSPRVRSTDTQYF TRBJ2-3 TRBV4-1 . .